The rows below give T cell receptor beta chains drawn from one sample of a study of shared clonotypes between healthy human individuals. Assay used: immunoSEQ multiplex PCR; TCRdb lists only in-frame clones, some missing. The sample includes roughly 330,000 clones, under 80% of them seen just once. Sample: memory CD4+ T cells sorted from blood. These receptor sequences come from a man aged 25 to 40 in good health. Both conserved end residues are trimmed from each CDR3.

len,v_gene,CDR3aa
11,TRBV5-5,ASRIRGDAEAF
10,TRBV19,ASSSSSYEQY
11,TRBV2,ATQGEFTDTQY
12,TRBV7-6,ASSPVAGGMAQY
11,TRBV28,ASSLFGAGGYT
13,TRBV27,ASSPRLAGVYEQY
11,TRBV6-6,ASSRGNSYEQY
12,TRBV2,ASRADIAKNIQY
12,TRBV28,ASSSPGVWQPQH
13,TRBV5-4,ASSRGQDRDYEQY
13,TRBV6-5,ASSHRGTTYNEQF